This TCR beta chain was sequenced during a study of T cells in Graves' hyperthyroidism and ophthalmopathy. Study-wide results and limits: Blood also showed most of the thyroid clonotypes that were expanded above 0.001.

Trimming at V came to 7 bases and at J to 2 bases, leaving 9 bases not matched to a gene. Germline CDR1 reads MDHEN; CDR2 reads SYDVKM. This CDR3 is built from 16 residues. The table lists this clonotype with a few counts. The antigen remains undetermined. A single base separates this from a much larger clone, so it may be a read error. Authors of the study amplified TCR beta CDR3 regions from RNA transcripts. Initially, a first-round RT-PCR of the TCR CDR3 employed the HTBI primer set. TCRdb re-called the multiplex PCR reads with MiXCR, one entry per CDR3 protein. The sample comprises under 350,000 distinct CDR3 sequences, around 23% of which are singletons, and around 45% rests with the top ten.

The sample consisted of blood. V is TRBV28 and J is TRBJ2-4, with 9 bases identical to TRBD1. The TCR sequence derives from a woman aged 45 to 65 with Graves' hyperthyroidism. The CDR3 spells CASTSGQGWPKNIQYF. The CDR3, as DNA: TGTGCCAGCACCTCGGGACAGGGTTGGCCCAAAAACATTCAGTACTTC. The full variable domain, with the rest looked up from reference TRBV28 and TRBJ2-4, is DVKVTQSSRYLVKRTGEKVFLECVQDMDHENMFWYRQDPGLGLRLIYFSYDVKMKEKGDIPEGYSVSREKKERFSLILESASTNQTSMYLCASTSGQGWPKNIQYFGAGTRLSVL.